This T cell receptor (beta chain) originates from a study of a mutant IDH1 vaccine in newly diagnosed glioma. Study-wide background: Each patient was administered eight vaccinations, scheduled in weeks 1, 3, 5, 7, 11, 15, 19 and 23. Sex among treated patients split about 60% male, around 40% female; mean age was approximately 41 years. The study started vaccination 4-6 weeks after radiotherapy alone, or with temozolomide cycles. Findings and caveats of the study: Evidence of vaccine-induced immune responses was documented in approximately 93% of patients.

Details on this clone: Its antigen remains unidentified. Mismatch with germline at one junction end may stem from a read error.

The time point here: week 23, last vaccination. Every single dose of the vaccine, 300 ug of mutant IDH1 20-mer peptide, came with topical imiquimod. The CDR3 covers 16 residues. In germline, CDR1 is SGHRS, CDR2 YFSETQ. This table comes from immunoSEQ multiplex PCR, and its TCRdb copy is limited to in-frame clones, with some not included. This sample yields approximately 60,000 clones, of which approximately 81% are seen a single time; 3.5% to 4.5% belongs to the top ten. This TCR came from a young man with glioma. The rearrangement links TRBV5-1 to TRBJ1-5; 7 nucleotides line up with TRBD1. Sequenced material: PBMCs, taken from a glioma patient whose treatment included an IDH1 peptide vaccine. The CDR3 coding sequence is TGCGCCGGCAGCTTGGATGGCAGGGGGAACAATCAGCCCCAGCATTTT. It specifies CAGSLDGRGNNQPQHF.